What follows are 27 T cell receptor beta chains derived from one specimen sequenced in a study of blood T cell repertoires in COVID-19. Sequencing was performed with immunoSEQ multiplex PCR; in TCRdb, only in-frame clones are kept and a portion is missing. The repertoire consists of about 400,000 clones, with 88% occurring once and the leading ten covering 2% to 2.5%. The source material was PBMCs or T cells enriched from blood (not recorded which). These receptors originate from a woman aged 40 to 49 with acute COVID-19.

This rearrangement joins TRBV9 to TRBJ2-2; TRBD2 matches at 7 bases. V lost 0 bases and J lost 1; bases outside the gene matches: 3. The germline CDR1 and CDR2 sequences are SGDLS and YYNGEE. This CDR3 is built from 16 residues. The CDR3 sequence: CASSVGPSGNTGELFF. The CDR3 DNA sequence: TGTGCCAGCAGCGTAGGGCCTAGCGGGAACACCGGGGAGCTGTTTTTT.

CDR3 region: CSASHLRGGLDEQFF. CDR3 bases: TGCAGTGCTAGTCACCTGAGGGGGGGCTTGGATGAGCAGTTCTTC. The rearrangement uses TRBV20-1 and TRBJ2-1; D might be TRBD2 (7 bases). CDR3 length equals 15 residues. Trimming took off 3 bases at V and 8 bases at J, with 20 bases between the two ends. Germline CDR1 reads DFQATT; CDR2 reads SNEGSKA (reference sequence).

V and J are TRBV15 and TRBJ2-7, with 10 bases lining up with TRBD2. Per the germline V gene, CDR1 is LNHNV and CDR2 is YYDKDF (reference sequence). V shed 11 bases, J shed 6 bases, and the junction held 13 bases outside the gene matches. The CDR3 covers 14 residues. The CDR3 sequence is CASSPGTSAPEQYF. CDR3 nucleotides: TGTGCCTCTTCTCCCGGGACTAGCGCGCCCGAGCAGTACTTC.

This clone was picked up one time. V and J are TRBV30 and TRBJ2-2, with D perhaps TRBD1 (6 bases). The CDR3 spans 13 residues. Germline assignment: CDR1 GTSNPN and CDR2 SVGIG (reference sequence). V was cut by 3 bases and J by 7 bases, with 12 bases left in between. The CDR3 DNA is TGTGCCTGGAGCAGGGGTCGCGGCGGGGAGCTGTTTTTT. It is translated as CAWSRGRGGELFF. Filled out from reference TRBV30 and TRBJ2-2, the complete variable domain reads SQTIHQWPATLVQPVGSPLSLECTVEGTSNPNLYWYRQAAGRGLQLLFYSVGIGQISSEVPQNLSASRPQDRQFILSSKKLLLSDSGFYLCAWSRGRGGELFFGEGSRLTVL.

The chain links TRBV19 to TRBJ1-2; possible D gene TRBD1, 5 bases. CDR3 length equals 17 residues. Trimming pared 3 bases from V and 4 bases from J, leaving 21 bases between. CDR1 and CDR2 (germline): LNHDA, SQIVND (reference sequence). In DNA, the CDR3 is TGTGCCAGTAGTATCGGCCCGTTGAAGGGGCATGGCTATGGCTACACCTTC. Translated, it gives CASSIGPLKGHGYGYTF.

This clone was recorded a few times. The CDR3 DNA follows: TGCGCCAGCAGCTTAGAAGGGGATACAACTAATGAAAAACTGTTTTTT. Translation: CASSLEGDTTNEKLFF. The chain joins TRBV5-1 to TRBJ1-4; D is perhaps TRBD1 (5 bases). CDR1 SGHRS and CDR2 YFSETQ come from the germline V gene. The CDR3 extends over 16 amino acids. The V and J ends lost 2 bases and 0 bases respectively, with 11 bases between them.

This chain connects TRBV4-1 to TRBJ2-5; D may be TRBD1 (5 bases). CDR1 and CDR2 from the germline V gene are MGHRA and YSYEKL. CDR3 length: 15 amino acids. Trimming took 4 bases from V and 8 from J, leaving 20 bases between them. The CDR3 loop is CASSLSHIQGATQYF. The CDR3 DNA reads TGCGCCAGCAGCCTCTCCCACATCCAGGGCGCTACCCAGTACTTC.

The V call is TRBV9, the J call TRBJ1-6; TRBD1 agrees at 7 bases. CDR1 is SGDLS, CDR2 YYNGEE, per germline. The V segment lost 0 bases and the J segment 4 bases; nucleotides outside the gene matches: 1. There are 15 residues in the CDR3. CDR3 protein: CASSVEGQYNSPLHF. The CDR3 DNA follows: TGTGCCAGCAGCGTAGAGGGACAGTATAATTCACCCCTCCACTTT.

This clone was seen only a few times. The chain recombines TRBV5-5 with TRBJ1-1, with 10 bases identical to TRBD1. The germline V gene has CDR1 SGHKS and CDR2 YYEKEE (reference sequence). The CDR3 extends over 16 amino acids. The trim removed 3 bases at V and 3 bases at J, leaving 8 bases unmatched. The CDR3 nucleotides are TGTGCCAGCAGCTCAACCGGGACAGGGGTTTACACTGAAGCTTTCTTT. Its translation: CASSSTGTGVYTEAFF. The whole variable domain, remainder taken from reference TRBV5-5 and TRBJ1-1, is DAGVTQSPTHLIKTRGQQVTLRCSPISGHKSVSWYQQVLGQGPQFIFQYYEKEERGRGNFPDRFSARQFPNYSSELNVNALLLGDSALYLCASSSTGTGVYTEAFFGQGTRLTVV.

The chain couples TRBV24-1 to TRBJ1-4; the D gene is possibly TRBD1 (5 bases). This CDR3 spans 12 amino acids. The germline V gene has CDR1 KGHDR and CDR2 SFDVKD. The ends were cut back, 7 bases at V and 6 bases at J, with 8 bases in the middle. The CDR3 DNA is TGTGCCACCAGGGGGGGGGATGAAAAACTGTTTTTT. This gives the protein CATRGGDEKLFF.

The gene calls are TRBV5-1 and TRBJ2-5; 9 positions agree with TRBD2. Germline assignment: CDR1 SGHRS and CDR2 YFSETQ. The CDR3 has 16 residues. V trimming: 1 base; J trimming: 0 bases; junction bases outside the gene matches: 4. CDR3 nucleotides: TGCGCCAGCAGCTTGAGGAGCGGGGGGTACCAAGAGACCCAGTACTTC. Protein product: CASSLRSGGYQETQYF.

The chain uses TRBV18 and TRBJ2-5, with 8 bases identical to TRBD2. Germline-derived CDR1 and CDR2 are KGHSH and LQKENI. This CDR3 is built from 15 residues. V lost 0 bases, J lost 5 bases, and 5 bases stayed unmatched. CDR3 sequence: CASSPPAGADETQYF. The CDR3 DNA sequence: TGTGCCAGCTCACCACCAGCGGGGGCGGATGAGACCCAGTACTTC.

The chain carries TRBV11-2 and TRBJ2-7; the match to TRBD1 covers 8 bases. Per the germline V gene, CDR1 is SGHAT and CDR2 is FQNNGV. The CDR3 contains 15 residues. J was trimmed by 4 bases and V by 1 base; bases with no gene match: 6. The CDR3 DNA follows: TGTGCCAGCAGCTTAGTCCGCCAGGGGGCTTACGAGCAGTACTTC. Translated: CASSLVRQGAYEQYF.

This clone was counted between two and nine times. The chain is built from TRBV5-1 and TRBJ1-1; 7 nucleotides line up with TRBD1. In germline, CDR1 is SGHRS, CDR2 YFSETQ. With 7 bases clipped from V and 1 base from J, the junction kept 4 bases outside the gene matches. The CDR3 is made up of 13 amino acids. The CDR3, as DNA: TGCGCCAGCCGACAGGGAGCGAACACTGAAGCTTTCTTT. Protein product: CASRQGANTEAFF.

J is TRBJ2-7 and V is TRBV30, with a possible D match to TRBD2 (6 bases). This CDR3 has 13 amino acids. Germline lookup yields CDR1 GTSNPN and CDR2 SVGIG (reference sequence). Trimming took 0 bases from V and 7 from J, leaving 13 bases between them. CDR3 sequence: CAWSVGGNGEQYF. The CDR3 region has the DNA TGTGCCTGGAGTGTTGGGGGGAATGGGGAGCAGTACTTC.

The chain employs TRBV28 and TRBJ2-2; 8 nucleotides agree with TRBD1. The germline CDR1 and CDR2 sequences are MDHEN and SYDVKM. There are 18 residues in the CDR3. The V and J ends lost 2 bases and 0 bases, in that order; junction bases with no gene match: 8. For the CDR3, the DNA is TGTGCCAGCAGTTTACTTTTACCGGGACAGGCGAACACCGGGGAGCTGTTTTTT. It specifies CASSLLLPGQANTGELFF.

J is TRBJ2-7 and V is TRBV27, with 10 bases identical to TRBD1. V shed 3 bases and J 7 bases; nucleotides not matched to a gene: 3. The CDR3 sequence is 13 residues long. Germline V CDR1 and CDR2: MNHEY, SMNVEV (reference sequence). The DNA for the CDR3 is TGTGCCAGCAGTTTGGACAGGGGGTTTGAGCAGTACTTC. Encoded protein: CASSLDRGFEQYF.

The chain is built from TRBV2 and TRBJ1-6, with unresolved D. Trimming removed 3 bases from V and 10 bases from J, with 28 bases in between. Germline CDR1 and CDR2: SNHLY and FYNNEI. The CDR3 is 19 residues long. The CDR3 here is CASSDLRVEIFSPVSPLHF. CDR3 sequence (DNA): TGTGCCAGCAGTGATTTGCGGGTCGAAATTTTTAGTCCCGTATCACCCCTCCACTTT.

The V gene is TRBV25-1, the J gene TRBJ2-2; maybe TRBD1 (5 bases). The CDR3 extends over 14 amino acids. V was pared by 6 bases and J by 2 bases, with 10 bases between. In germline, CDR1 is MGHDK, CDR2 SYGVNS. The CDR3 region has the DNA TGTGCCAGCAGGGACACCGGCAACACCGGGGAGCTGTTTTTT. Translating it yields CASRDTGNTGELFF. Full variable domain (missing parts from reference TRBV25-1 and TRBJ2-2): EADIYQTPRYLVIGTGKKITLECSQTMGHDKMYWYQQDPGMELHLIHYSYGVNSTEKGDLSSESTVSRIRTEHFPLTLESARPSHTSQYLCASRDTGNTGELFFGEGSRLTVL.

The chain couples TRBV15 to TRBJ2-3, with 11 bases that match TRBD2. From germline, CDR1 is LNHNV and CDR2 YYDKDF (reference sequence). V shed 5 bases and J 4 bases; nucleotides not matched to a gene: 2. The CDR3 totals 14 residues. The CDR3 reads CATSQLAGADTQYF. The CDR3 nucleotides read TGTGCCACCAGCCAACTAGCGGGGGCAGATACGCAGTATTTT.

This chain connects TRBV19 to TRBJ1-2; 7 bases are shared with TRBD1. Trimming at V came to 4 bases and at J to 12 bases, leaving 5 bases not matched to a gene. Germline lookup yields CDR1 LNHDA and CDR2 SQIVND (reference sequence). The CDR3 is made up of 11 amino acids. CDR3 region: CASSTGTANTF. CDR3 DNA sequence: TGTGCCAGTAGTACGGGGACAGCCAACACCTTC. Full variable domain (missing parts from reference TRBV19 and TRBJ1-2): DGGITQSPKYLFRKEGQNVTLSCEQNLNHDAMYWYRQDPGQGLRLIYYSQIVNDFQKGDIAEGYSVSREKKESFPLTVTSAQKNPTAFYLCASSTGTANTFGSGTRLTVV.

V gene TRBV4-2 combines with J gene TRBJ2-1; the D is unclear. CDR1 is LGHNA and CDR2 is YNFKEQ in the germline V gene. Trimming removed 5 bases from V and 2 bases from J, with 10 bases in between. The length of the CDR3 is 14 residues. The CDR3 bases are TGTGCCAGCAGCTCCGGCGGAACCTACAATGAGCAGTTCTTC. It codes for CASSSGGTYNEQFF.

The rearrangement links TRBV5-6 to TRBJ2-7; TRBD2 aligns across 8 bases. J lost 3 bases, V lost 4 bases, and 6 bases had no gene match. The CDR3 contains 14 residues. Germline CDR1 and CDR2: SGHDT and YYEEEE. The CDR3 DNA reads TGTGCCAGCAGCCCCCTCAGCGGGAGCTACGAGCAGTACTTC. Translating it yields CASSPLSGSYEQYF.

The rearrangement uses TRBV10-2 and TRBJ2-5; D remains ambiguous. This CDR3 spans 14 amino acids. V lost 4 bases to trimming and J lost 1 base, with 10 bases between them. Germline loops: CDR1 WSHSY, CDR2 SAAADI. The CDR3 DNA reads TGCGCCAGCAGTGCAGTAAACCTCCAAGAGACCCAGTACTTC. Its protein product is CASSAVNLQETQYF.

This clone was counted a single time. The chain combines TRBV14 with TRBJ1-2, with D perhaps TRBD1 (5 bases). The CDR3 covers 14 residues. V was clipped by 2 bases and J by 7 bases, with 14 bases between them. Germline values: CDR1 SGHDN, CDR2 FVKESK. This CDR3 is CASSQTTGGFGYTF. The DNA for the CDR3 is TGTGCCAGCAGCCAAACCACGGGGGGTTTTGGCTACACCTTC.

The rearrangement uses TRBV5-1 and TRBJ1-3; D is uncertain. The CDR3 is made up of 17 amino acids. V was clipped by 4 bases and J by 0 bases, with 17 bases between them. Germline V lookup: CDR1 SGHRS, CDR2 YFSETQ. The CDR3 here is CASSGTPDGSSGNTIYF. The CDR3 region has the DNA TGCGCCAGCAGCGGAACACCCGACGGGAGCTCTGGAAACACCATATATTTT.

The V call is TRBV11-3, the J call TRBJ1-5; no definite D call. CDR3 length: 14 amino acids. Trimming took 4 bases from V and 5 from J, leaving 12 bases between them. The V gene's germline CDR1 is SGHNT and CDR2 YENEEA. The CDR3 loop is CASSWEIRDQPQHF. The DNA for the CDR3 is TGTGCCAGCAGCTGGGAGATTAGAGATCAGCCCCAGCATTTT.